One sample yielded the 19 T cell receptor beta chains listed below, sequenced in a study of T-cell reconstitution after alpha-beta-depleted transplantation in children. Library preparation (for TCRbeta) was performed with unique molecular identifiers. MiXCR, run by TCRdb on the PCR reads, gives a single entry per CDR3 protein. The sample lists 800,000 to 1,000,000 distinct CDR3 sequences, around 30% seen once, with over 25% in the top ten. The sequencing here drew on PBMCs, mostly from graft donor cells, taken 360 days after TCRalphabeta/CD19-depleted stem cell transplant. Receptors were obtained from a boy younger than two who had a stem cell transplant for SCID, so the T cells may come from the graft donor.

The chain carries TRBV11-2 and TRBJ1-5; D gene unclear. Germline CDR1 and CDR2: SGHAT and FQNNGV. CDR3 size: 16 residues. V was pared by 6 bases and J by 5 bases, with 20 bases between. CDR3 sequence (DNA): TGTGCCAGCAGTATCTCCGACCGCCGCCCGCATCAGCCCCAGCATTTT. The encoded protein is CASSISDRRPHQPQHF. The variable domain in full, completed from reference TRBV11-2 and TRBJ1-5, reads EAGVAQSPRYKIIEKRQSVAFWCNPISGHATLYWYQQILGQGPKLLIQFQNNGVVDDSQLPKDRFSAERLKGVDSTLKIQPAKLEDSAVYLCASSISDRRPHQPQHFGDGTRLSIL.

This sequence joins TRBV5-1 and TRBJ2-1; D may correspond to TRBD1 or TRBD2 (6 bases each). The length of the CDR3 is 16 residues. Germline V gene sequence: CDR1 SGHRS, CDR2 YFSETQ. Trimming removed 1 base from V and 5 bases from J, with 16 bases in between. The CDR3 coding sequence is TGCGCCAGCAGCTTGATTGAGGGGGGCCTTAACAATGAGCAGTTCTTC. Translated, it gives CASSLIEGGLNNEQFF. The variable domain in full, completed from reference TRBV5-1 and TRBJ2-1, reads KAGVTQTPRYLIKTRGQQVTLSCSPISGHRSVSWYQQTPGQGLQFLFEYFSETQRNKGNFPGRFSGRQFSNSRSEMNVSTLELGDSALYLCASSLIEGGLNNEQFFGPGTRLTVL.

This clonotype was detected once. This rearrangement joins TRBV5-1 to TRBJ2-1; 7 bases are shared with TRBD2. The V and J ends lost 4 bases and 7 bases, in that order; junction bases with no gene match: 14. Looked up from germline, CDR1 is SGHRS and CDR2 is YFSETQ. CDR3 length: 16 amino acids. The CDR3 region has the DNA TGCGCCAGCAGCGCCCTGAAAGCGGGGCGTATTAATGAGCAGTTCTTC. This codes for CASSALKAGRINEQFF.

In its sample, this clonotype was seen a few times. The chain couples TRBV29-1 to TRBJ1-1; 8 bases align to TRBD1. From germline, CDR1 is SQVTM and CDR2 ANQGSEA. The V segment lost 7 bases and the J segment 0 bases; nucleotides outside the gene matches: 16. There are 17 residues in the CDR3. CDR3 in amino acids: CSAKGGRGLGMNTEAFF. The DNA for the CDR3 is TGCAGCGCGAAGGGGGGCAGGGGGCTGGGGATGAACACTGAAGCTTTCTTT. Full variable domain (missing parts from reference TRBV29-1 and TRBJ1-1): SAVISQKPSRDICQRGTSLTIQCQVDSQVTMMFWYRQQPGQSLTLIATANQGSEATYESGFVIDKFPISRPNLTFSTLTVSNMSPEDSSIYLCSAKGGRGLGMNTEAFFGQGTRLTVV.

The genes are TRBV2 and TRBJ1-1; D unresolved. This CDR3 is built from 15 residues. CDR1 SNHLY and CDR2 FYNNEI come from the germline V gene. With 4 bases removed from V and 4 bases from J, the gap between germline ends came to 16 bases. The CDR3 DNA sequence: TGTGCCAGCAGTGCGGATAAGAGGGTTGGCACTGAAGCTTTCTTT. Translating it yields CASSADKRVGTEAFF.

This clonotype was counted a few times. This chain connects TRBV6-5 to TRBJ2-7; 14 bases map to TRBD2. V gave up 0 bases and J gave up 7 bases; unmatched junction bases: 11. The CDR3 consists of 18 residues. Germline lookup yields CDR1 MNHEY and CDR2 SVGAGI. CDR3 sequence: CASSYSPPTSGGAGEQYF. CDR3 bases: TGTGCCAGCAGTTACTCGCCCCCGACTAGCGGGGGGGCGGGAGAGCAGTACTTC.

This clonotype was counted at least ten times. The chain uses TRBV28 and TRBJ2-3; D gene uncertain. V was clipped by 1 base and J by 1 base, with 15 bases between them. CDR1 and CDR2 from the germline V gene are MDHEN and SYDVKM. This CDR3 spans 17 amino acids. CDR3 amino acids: CASSLLQGILGTDTQYF. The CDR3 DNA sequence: TGTGCCAGCAGTTTATTACAAGGCATTCTCGGCACAGATACGCAGTATTTT.

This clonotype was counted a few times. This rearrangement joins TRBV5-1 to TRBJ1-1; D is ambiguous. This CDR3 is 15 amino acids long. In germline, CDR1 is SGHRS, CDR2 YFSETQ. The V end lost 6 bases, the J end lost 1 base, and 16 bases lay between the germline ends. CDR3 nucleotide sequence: TGCGCCAGCACCCCCTACCAAACAAGGAACACTGAAGCTTTCTTT. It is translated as CASTPYQTRNTEAFF.

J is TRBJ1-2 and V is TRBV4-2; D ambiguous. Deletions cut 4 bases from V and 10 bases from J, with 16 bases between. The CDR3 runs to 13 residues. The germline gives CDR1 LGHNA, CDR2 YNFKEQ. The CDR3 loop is CASSPDLSGSYTF. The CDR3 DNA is TGTGCCAGCAGCCCCGACCTGAGCGGCTCCTACACCTTC.

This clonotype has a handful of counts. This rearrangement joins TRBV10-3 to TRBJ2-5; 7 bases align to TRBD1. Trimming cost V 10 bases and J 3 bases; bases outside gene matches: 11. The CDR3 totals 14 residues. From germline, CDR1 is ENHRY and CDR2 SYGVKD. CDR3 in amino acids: CATGIVRGKETQYF. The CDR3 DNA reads TGTGCCACGGGGATTGTCAGGGGGAAAGAGACCCAGTACTTC.

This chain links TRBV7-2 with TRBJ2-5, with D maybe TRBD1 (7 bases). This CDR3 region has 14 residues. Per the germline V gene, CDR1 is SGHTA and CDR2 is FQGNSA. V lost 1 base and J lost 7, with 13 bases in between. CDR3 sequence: CASSLEGRGVTQYF. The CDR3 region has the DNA TGTGCCAGCAGCTTAGAGGGCAGGGGGGTGACCCAGTACTTC.

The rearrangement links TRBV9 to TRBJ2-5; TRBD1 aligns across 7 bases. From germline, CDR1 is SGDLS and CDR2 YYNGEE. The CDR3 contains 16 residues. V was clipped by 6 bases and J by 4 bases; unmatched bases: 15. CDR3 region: CASTTGPGTARETQYF. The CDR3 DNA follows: TGTGCCAGCACCACGGGTCCCGGGACAGCGAGAGAGACCCAGTACTTC.

CDR3 residues: CASTPRRGVSYNEQFF. The CDR3 nucleotides are TGCGCCAGCACCCCGCGACGGGGGGTCTCCTACAATGAGCAGTTCTTC. The J gene is TRBJ2-1, the V gene TRBV5-1; 7 bases fit TRBD2. Losses at the gene ends were 6 bases for V and 0 bases for J; bases not matched to a gene: 9. The germline V gene encodes CDR1 SGHRS and CDR2 YFSETQ. This CDR3 is built from 16 residues. Complete variable domain (other parts from reference TRBV5-1 and TRBJ2-1): KAGVTQTPRYLIKTRGQQVTLSCSPISGHRSVSWYQQTPGQGLQFLFEYFSETQRNKGNFPGRFSGRQFSNSRSEMNVSTLELGDSALYLCASTPRRGVSYNEQFFGPGTRLTVL.

CDR3 sequence (DNA): TGTGCCAGTGCGACTAGGTCCGCCACAGATACGCAGTATTTT. Amino acid sequence: CASATRSATDTQYF. The V call is TRBV28, the J call TRBJ2-3; TRBD2 might be the D (6 bases). Between the trimmed V and J ends, which lost 9 bases and 2 bases, there was a span of 15 bases. This CDR3 spans 14 amino acids. The germline gives CDR1 MDHEN, CDR2 SYDVKM. Full variable domain (rest looked up from reference TRBV28 and TRBJ2-3): DVKVTQSSRYLVKRTGEKVFLECVQDMDHENMFWYRQDPGLGLRLIYFSYDVKMKEKGDIPEGYSVSREKKERFSLILESASTNQTSMYLCASATRSATDTQYFGPGTRLTVL.

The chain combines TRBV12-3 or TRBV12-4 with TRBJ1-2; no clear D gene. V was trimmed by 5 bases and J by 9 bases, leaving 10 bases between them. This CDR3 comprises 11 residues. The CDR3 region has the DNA TGTGCCAGCAGTCTGCAATCTAGCTACACCTTC. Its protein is CASSLQSSYTF.

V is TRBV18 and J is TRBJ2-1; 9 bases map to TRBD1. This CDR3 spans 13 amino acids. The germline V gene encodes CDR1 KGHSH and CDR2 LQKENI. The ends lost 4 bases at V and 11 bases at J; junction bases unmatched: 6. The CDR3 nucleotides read TGTGCCAGCTCACGGGACAGGGCAATTCAGCAGTTCTTC. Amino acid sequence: CASSRDRAIQQFF.

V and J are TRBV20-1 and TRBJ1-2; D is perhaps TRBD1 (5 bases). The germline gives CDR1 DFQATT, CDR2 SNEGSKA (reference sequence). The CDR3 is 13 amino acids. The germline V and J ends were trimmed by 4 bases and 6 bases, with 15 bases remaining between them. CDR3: CSAKLRGWDGYTF. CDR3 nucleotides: TGCAGTGCTAAATTACGGGGGTGGGATGGCTACACCTTC.

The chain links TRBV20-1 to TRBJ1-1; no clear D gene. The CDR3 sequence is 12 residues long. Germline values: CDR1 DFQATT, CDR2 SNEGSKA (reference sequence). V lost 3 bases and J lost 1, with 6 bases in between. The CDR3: CSARTPNTEAFF. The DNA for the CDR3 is TGCAGTGCTAGGACACCGAACACTGAAGCTTTCTTT.

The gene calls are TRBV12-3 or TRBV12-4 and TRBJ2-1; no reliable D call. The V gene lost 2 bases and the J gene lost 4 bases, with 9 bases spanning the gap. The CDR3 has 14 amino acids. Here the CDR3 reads CASSLRHPYNEQFF. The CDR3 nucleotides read TGTGCCAGCAGTTTACGCCACCCATACAATGAGCAGTTCTTC.